This T cell receptor (beta chain) was observed in a study of regulatory T cells in long-lasting Graves disease (dated by TCRdb to 2020 to 2023). Background for the entire study: Newly diagnosed Graves' disease patients had taken antithyroid drugs for less than 3 months. Persistent Graves' disease patients were compared with newly diagnosed Graves' disease patients by peripheral blood TCR sequencing and RNA sequencing. The study was registered as a clinical trial and conducted in China. A total of around 35 samples underwent TCR sequencing: about 13 from persistent and roughly 20 from newly diagnosed Graves' disease patients.

With respect to this clonotype: There is no known antigen for this receptor. No qualities accompany the bases; no much larger clone lies one base away.

General findings and caveats noted by the study authors: Only peripheral blood was studied, because thyroid tissue, the primary lesion, was inaccessible. More public clonotypes were shared among persistent patients (under 3,000) than among newly diagnosed patients (roughly 1,000). Persistent disease showed preferential use of TRBV28, TRBJ1-2 and TRBJ2-5, whereas newly diagnosed disease favored TRBV20-1 and TRBJ2-1. Only the TCR beta chain was sequenced and analyzed. The authors acknowledged the small sample size as a limitation that may reduce accuracy. Compared with newly diagnosed patients, persistent Graves' disease patients had lower TCR Shannon entropy and fewer highly expanded clones, which suggests clonal expansion.

Libraries were built with multiplex PCR. Sequencing relied on an Illumina HiSeq 4000. iRepertoire HTBI primers and Arm-PCR amplification of CDR3 regions were used to construct TCR beta libraries. Before sequencing, the PCR products went through gel purification. On the authors' methods: A total of some 65 TRBV and some 15 TRBJ segments were identified across samples and were used for gene usage analysis of CDR3 amino acid clonotypes. Filtered high-quality paired reads were merged into contigs using COPE and FqMerger. Contigs were aligned with BLAST to IMGT TRBV, TRBD and TRBJ reference genes, and CDR3 was defined per IMGT. Any clonotype with a frequency above 0.1% was counted as a highly expanded clone. Shannon entropy served as the measure of repertoire diversity, while the Gini coefficient captured V-J evenness. Clonotypes shared by more than one individual were considered public. Through fastp at Q25 and MiXCR, TCRdb rebuilt clones from the public reads, retaining in-frame beta chains. Identical CDR3 protein sequences are pooled into one entry, listed with their most common genes and DNA. TCRdb, rather than the study authors, made the V and J calls. In this sample the table shows about 470,000 distinct CDR3 sequences, about 15% of which occur a single time. The ten largest clonotypes hold over 15% of the sample.

What the time point label conveys for this sample: newly diagnosed GD, antithyroid drugs for less than 3 months. For both TCR sequencing and RNA sequencing, RNA was extracted from PBMCs in TRIzol. The diagnosis of Graves' disease followed American Thyroid Association guidelines. Recruitment of patients was carried out at an endocrinology department in Xi'an, China. Each patient gave 9 to 10 milliliters of peripheral blood, collected in an EDTA anticoagulant tube. Ficoll Paque Plus density gradient separation was used to isolate PBMCs, and no further T cell sorting was done. RNA quality was checked with an Agilent 2100 Bioanalyzer and agarose gel, and concentration with a NanoDrop 2000. The CDR3 covers 15 residues, taking in both the cysteine and the phenylalanine. Just CDR3 DNA is preserved here, 45 bases in frame from base 1. Based on the germline V gene (reference sequence), the CDR1 and CDR2 sequences are SEHNR and FQNEAQ.

These data were also filed under a second study, of T cells in Graves' hyperthyroidism and ophthalmopathy. Per the second study: Graves' hyperthyroidism was defined as stable when no progression to ophthalmopathy occurred over 18 months of follow-up. Hyperthyroidism patients were newly diagnosed, with disease duration under 2 months, and aged 18 to 65 years. Any patient with an uncontrolled infection, another autoimmune disease, pregnancy or lactation was excluded. Diagnoses were established on the basis of clinical symptoms, serum thyroxine and TRAb, thyroid ultrasound, and orbital computed tomography. A first-round RT-PCR of the TCR CDR3 used the HTBI primer set with the Qiagen OneStep RT-PCR kit. Most expanded thyroid clonotypes (frequency above 0.001) were also detected in blood, a finding suggesting that blood repertoires may reflect thyroid immune responses. Ophthalmopathy was separated from stable hyperthyroidism by a 13 V-J signature model, with approximately 90% sensitivity and about 81% specificity obtained in cross-validation and 80%/75% obtained in testing. During validation, the model predicted progression to ophthalmopathy a median of around 6 months ahead of onset, with just under 71% sensitivity and about 75% specificity. TCR V-J signatures able to tell the groups apart were searched for in a discovery cohort of around 95 patients, of whom more than 40 had Graves' ophthalmopathy and about 60 had stable Graves' hyperthyroidism. Prospective prediction of ophthalmopathy was tested in an independent validation cohort consisting of fewer than 20 hyperthyroidism patients and about 17 patients who later progressed to ophthalmopathy. For training and testing, the approximately 92 patients in the discovery cohort were randomly divided in a 7:3 ratio. The study also compared thyroid tissue and blood T-cell repertoires from 5 to 7 Graves' hyperthyroidism patients. After sampling, hyperthyroidism patients received methimazole starting at 30 mg daily, and ophthalmopathy patients received high-dose intravenous methylprednisolone. Libraries were constructed in a second round of multiplex PCR, after which size selection and purification were performed. Sequencing of the libraries was done on an Illumina HiSeq2000 using paired-end 100 bp reads. SOAPnuke was used to process the raw data, with reads discarded if the reads contained adapters or uncalled bases, had a mean Phred below 15, or lacked an exact constant-primer or identifier match. High-quality paired reads were merged with COPE v1.2.5, and unique nucleotide sequences were defined as clonotypes. MiTCR v1.1 was used to align clonotypes to the IMGT TRBV, TRBD and TRBJ reference segments. Analysis was restricted to V-J combinations with a frequency above 0.0001, which covered over 98% of repertoires. A TCS score was defined as the ratio between F50 (clonal expansion) and ExV (chaos), using BLOSUM62-based TCRdist between CDR3 peptides within each V-J. Welch's t-statistics and random forest reduced several hundred V-J features to around 14, which were used in a naive Bayes classifier (R e1071). No statistical method was used to fix the sample size in advance, and group allocation was not hidden from the investigators. According to the paper, TCR Vbeta CDR3 sequencing was carried out on some 140 peripheral blood samples, which came from approximately 41 ophthalmopathy, some 73 hyperthyroidism and some 17 progressor patients.

This TCR derives from a young woman with Graves disease. Donor details come from another sample of the same person, matched by shared clones. The V and J genes are TRBV7-9 and TRBJ2-1; TRBD2 might be the D gene, on 6 matching bases. The end of the DNA aligns better with TRBJ2-5, so the J call may be wrong. The sample in question was peripheral blood mononuclear cells (PBMCs), obtained at new diagnosis, from a patient treated with antithyroid drugs. The sequence in DNA is TGTGCCAGCAGCGCTACCCTAGCAGGAGGGGAGACCCAGTACTTC. Translated, it reads CASSATLAGGETQYF.